Below are 29 T cell receptor beta chains sequenced from a single sample in a study of regulatory T cells in long-lasting Graves disease. This sample's time point: persistent/refractory GD, antithyroid drugs over 5 years with positive TRAb. Isolated PBMC RNA provided the starting material for the TCR library. HTBI primers from iRepertoire and Arm-PCR of CDR3 regions yielded the TCR beta libraries. One entry per CDR3 protein results from TCRdb running MiXCR on the multiplex PCR reads. The data contain fewer than 600,000 distinct CDR3 sequences, approximately 23% of them seen just once; the ten biggest clones take up approximately 14%. This material consisted of peripheral blood mononuclear cells (PBMCs), taken when the disease was refractory, from a patient treated with antithyroid drugs. The receptors derive from a female donor with Graves disease.

A few counts support this clonotype. The CDR3 nucleotides read TGTGCCAGCACTGAGCGGGGGGTGGGGACCGGGGAGCTGTTTTTT. Translated, it gives CASTERGVGTGELFF. The chain recombines TRBV27 with TRBJ2-2; 9 bases match TRBD2. Germline CDR1 MNHEY, CDR2 SMNVEV (reference sequence). The CDR3 sequence is 15 residues long. With V trimmed by 7 bases and J by 5 bases, 8 bases remained unmatched.

The sample holds many counts of this clonotype. This chain links TRBV2 with TRBJ1-4; a weak D match, TRBD1 (5 bases). CDR1 is SNHLY, CDR2 FYNNEI, per germline. CDR3 length equals 13 residues. Trimming removed 8 bases at V and 12 bases at J, with 19 bases between. The chain's CDR3 is CASRPGTVGELFF. In nucleotides, the CDR3 is TGTGCCAGCCGGCCCGGGACCGTTGGGGAACTGTTTTTT.

The chain employs TRBV20-1 and TRBJ2-7; D perhaps matches TRBD2 (7 bases). Looked up from germline, CDR1 is DFQATT and CDR2 is SNEGSKA (reference sequence). The CDR3 runs to 16 residues. Deletions cut 6 bases from V and 2 bases from J, with 23 bases between. CDR3 DNA sequence: TGCAGTGCGGGGGGGCAGGTAGTTGTACGCCCCTACGAGCAGTACTTC. It translates to CSAGGQVVVRPYEQYF.

The CDR3 DNA reads TGTGCCAGCAGCTTAGGGGTCAGGCGAGCTTTCTTT. Translation: CASSLGVRRAFF. The genes are TRBV7-9 and TRBJ1-1, with D hard to call. Germline V gene sequence: CDR1 SEHNR, CDR2 FQNEAQ (reference sequence). Trimming stripped 1 base from V and 10 bases from J, with 10 bases between. The CDR3 runs 12 residues.

This clonotype was detected many times. The chain has TRBV29-1 and TRBJ2-7; maybe TRBD2 (6 bases). Germline V gives CDR1 SQVTM, CDR2 ANQGSEA. The CDR3 is 12 residues long. V was cut by 4 bases and J by 0 bases, with 7 bases left in between. CDR3 nucleotide sequence: TGCAGCGTTGTGGAGGGCTCCTACGAGCAGTACTTC. Residues: CSVVEGSYEQYF.

This clonotype was seen at least ten times. This sequence joins TRBV6-2 or TRBV6-3 and TRBJ1-5; D ambiguous. CDR3 length equals 13 residues. Germline V gene sequence: CDR1 MNHEY, CDR2 SVGEGT. Trimming removed 1 base from V and 6 bases from J, with 7 bases in between. The CDR3 reads CASSYFRSQPQHF. CDR3 coding DNA: TGTGCCAGCAGTTACTTTAGGTCTCAGCCCCAGCATTTT.

In its sample, this clonotype was seen many times. The rearrangement links TRBV7-8 to TRBJ2-7; D not certain. The CDR3 runs to 13 residues. Trimming left V 5 bases short and J 3 bases short, with 11 bases between. The germline V gene has CDR1 SGHVS and CDR2 FQNEAQ. In nucleotides, the CDR3 is TGTGCCAGCAGCCCCAGAGCCCTCTACGAGCAGTACTTC. Translated, it gives CASSPRALYEQYF. The full variable domain, with the rest looked up from reference TRBV7-8 and TRBJ2-7, is GAGVSQSPRYKVAKRGQDVALRCDPISGHVSLFWYQQALGQGPEFLTYFQNEAQLDKSGLPSDRFFAERPEGSVSTLKIQRTQQEDSAVYLCASSPRALYEQYFGPGTRLTVT.

The sample holds many counts of this clonotype. The chain joins TRBV19 to TRBJ2-5; tentatively, D is TRBD2 (5 bases). This CDR3 comprises 14 residues. CDR1 and CDR2 from the germline V gene are LNHDA and SQIVND (reference sequence). V lost 5 bases, J lost 5 bases, and 15 bases lay in between. The CDR3 region has the DNA TGTGCCAGTAGTGAGATAGGTACGGGGGAGACCCAGTACTTC. Protein: CASSEIGTGETQYF.

Many counts were recorded for this clonotype. This chain joins TRBV6-5 and TRBJ2-7; 8 positions agree with TRBD1. The V and J ends lost 1 base and 4 bases, in that order; junction bases with no gene match: 9. Germline V gene sequence: CDR1 MNHEY, CDR2 SVGAGI. This CDR3 is 16 amino acids long. This CDR3 reads CASSYYEPTGAYEQYF. CDR3 bases: TGTGCCAGCAGTTACTACGAACCGACAGGGGCTTACGAGCAGTACTTC.

This chain connects TRBV5-1 to TRBJ2-5, with TRBD1 matching over 8 bases. V lost 3 bases, J lost 2 bases, and 0 bases stayed unmatched. The CDR3 totals 13 residues. Per the germline V gene, CDR1 is SGHRS and CDR2 is YFSETQ. This CDR3 is CASSWDRQETQYF. In DNA, the CDR3 is TGCGCCAGCAGCTGGGACAGGCAAGAGACCCAGTACTTC.

This rearrangement joins TRBV20-1 to TRBJ2-7; 7 bases are a match to TRBD2. The germline V gene has CDR1 DFQATT and CDR2 SNEGSKA (reference sequence). The CDR3 extends over 14 amino acids. V was pared by 3 bases and J by 2 bases, with 7 bases of the junction left unmatched. CDR3 DNA sequence: TGCAGTGCTAGTTTGGCTAGCGGAGCCTACGAGCAGTACTTC. This sequence encodes CSASLASGAYEQYF.

This clonotype was recorded at least ten times. The V and J genes are TRBV28 and TRBJ1-1, with a possible D match to TRBD1 (6 bases). CDR1 is MDHEN, CDR2 SYDVKM, per germline. Trimming removed 3 bases at V and 8 bases at J, with 13 bases between. This CDR3 spans 13 amino acids. The CDR3 protein is CASSLGGISEAFF. DNA of the CDR3: TGTGCCAGCAGTTTGGGGGGCATTTCGGAAGCTTTCTTT.

This clonotype was counted at least ten times. V gene TRBV2 combines with J gene TRBJ2-5, with 7 bases fitting TRBD2. Germline CDR1 SNHLY, CDR2 FYNNEI. The CDR3 consists of 11 residues. Losses at the gene ends were 8 bases for V and 3 bases for J; bases not matched to a gene: 0. The CDR3 here is CASGREETQYF. The CDR3 region has the DNA TGTGCCAGCGGGAGGGAAGAGACCCAGTACTTC.

This clonotype has a count of ten or more. This chain connects TRBV7-2 to TRBJ2-5, with D unresolved. The CDR3 extends over 15 amino acids. Trimming left V 0 bases short and J 1 base short, with 9 bases between. In germline, CDR1 is SGHTA, CDR2 FQGNSA. CDR3 residues: CASSLAYRIQETQYF. CDR3 nucleotides: TGTGCCAGCAGCTTAGCGTACAGAATCCAAGAGACCCAGTACTTC.

This clonotype was found a few times. The chain has TRBV6-2 or TRBV6-3 and TRBJ1-6; D not certain. Trimming cost V 5 bases and J 0 bases, with 11 bases left between them. The CDR3 contains 16 residues. In germline, CDR1 is MNHEY, CDR2 SVGEGT. The CDR3 here is CASSREQSSYNSPLHF. DNA of the CDR3: TGTGCCAGCAGTCGCGAGCAGAGCTCCTATAATTCACCCCTCCACTTT.

Many counts were recorded for this clonotype. The CDR3 nucleotides read TGTGCCAGCAGTTCCTACGGACAGGGGCCTCACCAAGAGACCCAGTACTTC. This encodes CASSSYGQGPHQETQYF. This chain uses TRBV28 with TRBJ2-5; 9 bases align to TRBD1. CDR3 length equals 17 residues. Germline V gives CDR1 MDHEN, CDR2 SYDVKM. V trimming: 4 bases; J trimming: 0 bases; junction bases outside the gene matches: 9.

The V gene is TRBV28, the J gene TRBJ1-2; 9 bases fit TRBD1. Germline-derived CDR1 and CDR2 are MDHEN and SYDVKM. The CDR3 length is 14 residues. Germline trimming cut 7 bases from V and 3 bases from J; bases unmatched to any gene: 6. As DNA, the CDR3 is TGTGCCAGCAATCCCGGGACAGGGTACTATGGCTACACCTTC. Its translation: CASNPGTGYYGYTF.

This clonotype was seen more than once but under ten times. The chain uses TRBV20-1 and TRBJ1-2; D gene unclear. The germline V and J ends were trimmed by 7 bases and 0 bases, with 9 bases remaining between them. The V gene's germline CDR1 is DFQATT and CDR2 SNEGSKA (reference sequence). The CDR3 sequence is 12 residues long. The CDR3 protein is CSGRTSNYGYTF. CDR3 nucleotides: TGCAGTGGAAGAACCTCTAACTATGGCTACACCTTC.

This clonotype was seen more than once but under ten times. The V call is TRBV20-1, the J call TRBJ2-7; 7 bases line up with TRBD1. With V trimmed by 2 bases and J by 0 bases, 4 bases remained unmatched. Germline values: CDR1 DFQATT, CDR2 SNEGSKA (reference sequence). There are 14 residues in the CDR3. The CDR3 here is CSARSRTGSYEQYF. The CDR3 DNA sequence: TGCAGTGCTAGATCTAGGACAGGCTCCTACGAGCAGTACTTC.

The rearrangement uses TRBV18 and TRBJ1-1; D not certain. Trimming took 3 bases from V and 8 from J, leaving 13 bases between them. Looked up from germline, CDR1 is KGHSH and CDR2 is LQKENI. The CDR3 is 13 amino acids. DNA for the CDR3: TGTGCCAGCTCACCTTCCGGGCGGCCCGAAGCTTTCTTT. Translated: CASSPSGRPEAFF.

This clonotype was recorded many times. This sequence joins TRBV28 and TRBJ1-5; D remains unclear. CDR1 and CDR2 (germline): MDHEN, SYDVKM. There are 12 residues in the CDR3. The V end lost 1 base, the J end lost 11 bases, and 9 bases lay between the germline ends. DNA for the CDR3: TGTGCCAGCAGTTTATTGAGAGGGACCCAGCATTTT. This translates into CASSLLRGTQHF. The full variable domain, rest sourced from reference TRBV28 and TRBJ1-5, is DVKVTQSSRYLVKRTGEKVFLECVQDMDHENMFWYRQDPGLGLRLIYFSYDVKMKEKGDIPEGYSVSREKKERFSLILESASTNQTSMYLCASSLLRGTQHFGDGTRLSIL.

CDR3 nucleotides: TGTGCCAGCAGCTTCGGACCCGAATATGGCTACACCTTC. It yields the protein CASSFGPEYGYTF. The genes are TRBV7-2 and TRBJ1-2; D remains ambiguous. The germline V gene has CDR1 SGHTA and CDR2 FQGNSA. V lost 3 bases and J 5 bases, leaving 10 bases between the germline ends. CDR3 size: 13 residues.

Many counts were recorded for this clonotype. The chain combines TRBV15 with TRBJ1-1; D call uncertain. CDR1 is LNHNV and CDR2 is YYDKDF in the germline V gene (reference sequence). The V end was cut by 0 bases, the J end by 1 base, with 3 bases between. The CDR3 has 13 residues. The CDR3: CATSREGNTEAFF. DNA for the CDR3: TGTGCCACCAGCAGAGAGGGGAACACTGAAGCTTTCTTT.

This chain connects TRBV4-1 to TRBJ2-5; unclear D gene. V lost 1 base and J 5 bases, leaving 8 bases between the germline ends. CDR1 and CDR2 from the germline V gene are MGHRA and YSYEKL. The CDR3 has 13 residues. CDR3 residues: CASSQVLVETQYF. CDR3 DNA: TGCGCCAGCAGCCAAGTCTTGGTCGAGACCCAGTACTTC.

This clonotype was observed at least ten times. The J gene is TRBJ1-1, the V gene TRBV28, with 7 bases matching TRBD1. Germline V lookup: CDR1 MDHEN, CDR2 SYDVKM. The CDR3 is 14 amino acids. V lost 6 bases to trimming and J lost 0 bases; unmatched junction nucleotides: 4. The CDR3 sequence: CASSGDSMNTEAFF. The CDR3 coding sequence is TGTGCCAGCAGCGGGGACAGCATGAACACTGAAGCTTTCTTT. The whole variable domain, filled in from reference TRBV28 and TRBJ1-1, reads DVKVTQSSRYLVKRTGEKVFLECVQDMDHENMFWYRQDPGLGLRLIYFSYDVKMKEKGDIPEGYSVSREKKERFSLILESASTNQTSMYLCASSGDSMNTEAFFGQGTRLTVV.

This chain links TRBV2 with TRBJ1-5; the D gene is possibly TRBD1 (6 bases). The V end lost 4 bases, the J end lost 3 bases, and 10 bases lay between the germline ends. The germline V gene has CDR1 SNHLY and CDR2 FYNNEI. The CDR3 has 14 residues. The CDR3 protein is CASSANRDNQPQHF. DNA for the CDR3: TGTGCCAGCAGTGCCAACAGGGACAATCAGCCCCAGCATTTT.

This clonotype was detected ten times or more. The J gene is TRBJ1-5, the V gene TRBV12-3 or TRBV12-4; TRBD1 matches at 7 bases. The CDR3 is 14 residues long. V shed 5 bases and J 5 bases; nucleotides not matched to a gene: 6. CDR3 amino acids: CASSPTGRDQPQHF. The CDR3 bases are TGTGCCAGCAGTCCGACAGGGCGGGATCAGCCCCAGCATTTT.

This clonotype occurred many times. The chain joins TRBV2 to TRBJ1-2; D gene ambiguous. The germline CDR1 and CDR2 sequences are SNHLY and FYNNEI. This CDR3 comprises 12 residues. Trimming shortened V by 4 bases and J by 8 bases, and 11 bases separated the two germline ends. CDR3 sequence: CASSGDLQGYTF. Here the CDR3 DNA reads TGTGCCAGCAGTGGTGACCTGCAGGGCTACACCTTC.

This clonotype has a count of ten or more. The gene calls are TRBV4-1 and TRBJ1-6; D remains unclear. There are 15 residues in the CDR3. V was cut by 2 bases and J by 8 bases, with 13 bases left in between. Germline V gene lookup returns CDR1 MGHRA and CDR2 YSYEKL. CDR3 region: CASSQKAALDSPLHF. The CDR3 DNA is TGCGCCAGCAGCCAAAAAGCAGCTTTGGATTCACCCCTCCACTTT.